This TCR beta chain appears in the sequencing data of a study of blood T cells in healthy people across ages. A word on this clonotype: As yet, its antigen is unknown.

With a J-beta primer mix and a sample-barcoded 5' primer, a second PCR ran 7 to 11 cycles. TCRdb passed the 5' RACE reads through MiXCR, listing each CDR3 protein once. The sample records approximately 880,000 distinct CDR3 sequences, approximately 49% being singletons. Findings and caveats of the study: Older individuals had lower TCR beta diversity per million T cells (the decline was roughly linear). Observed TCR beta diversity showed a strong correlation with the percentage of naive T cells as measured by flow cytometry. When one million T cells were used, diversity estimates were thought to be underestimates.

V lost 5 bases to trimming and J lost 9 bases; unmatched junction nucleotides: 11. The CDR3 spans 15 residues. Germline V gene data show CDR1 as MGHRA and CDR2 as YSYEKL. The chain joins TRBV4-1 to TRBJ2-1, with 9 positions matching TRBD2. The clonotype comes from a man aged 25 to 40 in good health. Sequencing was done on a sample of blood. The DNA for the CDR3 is TGCGCCAGCAGCTCCCGGGCTAGCGGGATGAGTGAGCAGTTCTTC. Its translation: CASSSRASGMSEQFF.